Shown below are 10 T cell receptor beta chains from a single sample sequenced in a study of blood T cell repertoires in COVID-19. The method was immunoSEQ multiplex PCR; TCRdb's version includes in-frame clones alone and lacks a portion of them. The sample lists 310,000 or so clones; around nine tenths were seen once. The sequenced material came from peripheral blood. These receptors came from a woman younger than 45 with COVID-19, enrolled during active disease.

V usage is TRBV5-1 and J usage is TRBJ1-2; no firm D call. Germline lookup yields CDR1 SGHRS and CDR2 YFSETQ. The ends were cut back, 1 base at V and 1 base at J, with 8 bases in the middle. The CDR3 covers 14 residues. The CDR3 coding sequence is TGCGCCAGCAGCTTGACCCCGGTTAACTATGGCTACACCTTC. This encodes CASSLTPVNYGYTF.

The CDR3: CSVEDLVQTRGYTF. In DNA, the CDR3 is TGCAGCGTTGAAGATCTTGTTCAGACACGTGGCTACACCTTC. This chain links TRBV29-1 with TRBJ1-2; D gene unclear. The CDR3 consists of 14 residues. The V gene's germline CDR1 is SQVTM and CDR2 ANQGSEA. V gave up 0 bases and J gave up 7 bases, with 15 bases separating them.

The chain links TRBV10-1 to TRBJ1-2; no reliable D call. Germline V gene lookup returns CDR1 WNHNN and CDR2 SYGVQD (reference sequence). Trimming stripped 0 bases from V and 8 bases from J, with 10 bases between. The CDR3 loop spans 13 amino acids. As DNA, the CDR3 is TGCGCCAGCAGTGAGTCGCGGGGAGGCGGCTACACCTTC. Encoded protein: CASSESRGGGYTF.

The V gene is TRBV5-6, the J gene TRBJ2-7; 8 bases match TRBD1. CDR1 and CDR2 from the germline V gene are SGHDT and YYEEEE. The CDR3 loop spans 14 amino acids. V trimming: 2 bases; J trimming: 0 bases; junction bases outside the gene matches: 1. The CDR3 DNA follows: TGTGCCAGCAGCTTACAGGGGGGCTCCTACGAGCAGTACTTC. Its translation: CASSLQGGSYEQYF.

This clone was found once. The chain combines TRBV6-2 or TRBV6-3 with TRBJ1-5; D remains ambiguous. The germline V gene has CDR1 MNHEY and CDR2 SVGEGT. This CDR3 has 15 amino acids. Between the trimmed V and J ends, which lost 3 bases and 3 bases, there was a span of 12 bases. This chain's CDR3 is CASSYDSGTNQPQHF. CDR3 sequence (DNA): TGTGCCAGCAGTTATGATTCAGGCACCAATCAGCCCCAGCATTTT.

The chain is built from TRBV29-1 and TRBJ2-4, with D uncertain. CDR3 length: 11 amino acids. CDR1 is SQVTM, CDR2 ANQGSEA, per germline. Trimming stripped 7 bases from V and 8 bases from J, with 12 bases between. In DNA form, the CDR3 reads TGCAGCGCTGGGCCCGCCGACATTCAGTACTTC. Protein: CSAGPADIQYF.

Written as DNA, the CDR3 is TGTGCCAGCAGCTTAGGGGGGGCTAGCGGGGACGAGCAGTACTTC. This encodes CASSLGGASGDEQYF. This sequence joins TRBV11-3 and TRBJ2-7; 9 positions match TRBD2. Germline lookup yields CDR1 SGHNT and CDR2 YENEEA. Unmatched junction bases numbered 6, after V lost 1 base and J lost 5 bases. The CDR3 has 15 amino acids.

This clone was detected only a few times. The chain combines TRBV11-2 with TRBJ2-1, with D maybe TRBD2 (5 bases). V lost 5 bases, J lost 6 bases, and 8 bases lay in between. The CDR3 totals 12 residues. CDR1 and CDR2 from the germline V gene are SGHAT and FQNNGV. The CDR3 sequence: CASSGEGNEQFF. The CDR3 DNA sequence: TGTGCCAGCAGCGGAGAGGGCAATGAGCAGTTCTTC.

This clone was recorded once. V usage is TRBV28 and J usage is TRBJ2-1, with D perhaps TRBD2 (6 bases). This CDR3 has 13 amino acids. Trimming took off 2 bases at V and 5 bases at J, with 7 bases between the two ends. Germline V gives CDR1 MDHEN, CDR2 SYDVKM. The CDR3 spells CASSLTGDNEQFF. DNA for the CDR3: TGTGCCAGCAGTTTAACGGGGGACAATGAGCAGTTCTTC.

V gene TRBV30 combines with J gene TRBJ1-2; D gene uncertain. Germline CDR1 reads GTSNPN; CDR2 reads SVGIG (reference sequence). The length of the CDR3 is 14 residues. The V end lost 1 base, the J end lost 4 bases, and 13 bases lay between the germline ends. In DNA form, the CDR3 reads TGTGCCTGGAGTGATGGGCCTGTAGTCTATGGCTACACCTTC. This codes for CAWSDGPVVYGYTF.